Sequencing of this T cell receptor (beta chain) was carried out in a study of T cell repertoires in cytomegalovirus infection. About the research overall: Public TCR beta signatures indicated both CMV infection and matching HLA type. Study results and limitations: People with CMV and the relevant HLA were identified by cumulative public TCR beta family frequency. CMV-specific TCR beta clonotypes restricted by HLA-C dominated the ex vivo response.

This clonotype has a count of ten or more. The antigen is undetermined. This CDR3 comprises 16 residues. Per germline, CDR1 ENHRY and CDR2 SYGVKD. V lost 4 bases to trimming and J lost 3 bases, with 18 bases between them. In TCRdb, the reads were re-called with MiXCR into one record per CDR3 protein. This sample has roughly 500,000 distinct CDR3 sequences, with about 11% found just once. The chain recombines TRBV10-3 with TRBJ1-2; D is undetermined. This receptor was taken from a human donor in good health (CMV status not recorded). Some clones in this sample may be carry-over from other donors' samples. Sequencing was done on a sample of PBMCs. The CDR3 DNA sequence: TGTGCCATCAGTGGCGATCGGGAGAGAGGCGACTATGGCTACACCTTC. Encoded protein: CAISGDRERGDYGYTF.